This entry lists 14 T cell receptor beta chains sequenced from one sample in a study of T cell clonality in common variable immunodeficiency. The table came from immunoSEQ multiplex PCR; TCRdb's copy has only in-frame clones and leaves some out. This sample includes 50,000 to 70,000 clones with no singletons; its ten biggest clones take up 0.7% to 0.95%. The sample consisted of peripheral blood mononuclear cells. These receptors originate from a person between 18 and 70 years old in good health.

In this sample, this clone turned up many times. The read terminates 3 residues before the CDR3 end, so the remaining end is supplied by the germline J gene. This chain joins TRBV9 and TRBJ1-1; the D is unclear. From germline, CDR1 is SGDLS and CDR2 YYNGEE. This CDR3 has 13 amino acids. V was clipped by 3 bases and J by 2 bases, with 8 bases between them. The part of the CDR3 DNA that was read is TGTGCCAGCAGCGCGTACATAAACACTGAA. It yields the protein CASSAYINTE. The complete CDR3 protein is CASSAYINTEAFF.

In its sample, this clone was seen many times. The read terminates 3 residues before the CDR3 end, so the remaining end is supplied by the germline J gene. The rearrangement links TRBV12-5 to TRBJ2-4, with D perhaps TRBD2 (6 bases). The CDR3 has 13 amino acids. Germline-derived CDR1 and CDR2 are LGHNT and FRNRAP. Partial CDR3 DNA: TGTGCTAGTGGCCAATACCTGCGGGACTTT. As protein: CASGQYLRDF. The full CDR3 protein is CASGQYLRDFQYF.

This clone occurred many times. Sequencing ends 3 residues short of the CDR3 end; the germline J gene provides the rest. This sequence joins TRBV20-1 and TRBJ1-5, with TRBD1 as a possible D gene (6 bases). The V end lost 6 bases, the J end lost 5 bases, and 14 bases lay between the germline ends. This CDR3 has 13 residues. The germline V gene encodes CDR1 DFQATT and CDR2 SNEGSKA (reference sequence). The covered CDR3 bases are TGCAGTGCCGCAGGGGTCGGCCATCAGCCC. Translating it yields CSAAGVGHQP. The CDR3 in its entirety is CSAAGVGHQPQHF.

Ten or more counts support this clone. The CDR3 goes on 3 residues after the read ends, and that part is filled in from the germline J gene. This chain joins TRBV5-1 and TRBJ2-2, with 8 positions matching TRBD2. The CDR3 runs to 16 residues. Per germline, CDR1 SGHRS and CDR2 YFSETQ. V lost 2 bases and J lost 3; bases outside the gene matches: 6. CDR3 DNA (partial): TGCGCCAGCAGCTTCAGCGGGAGTGCGGACACCGGGGAG. As protein: CASSFSGSADTGE. The entire CDR3 protein is CASSFSGSADTGELFF.

This clone was observed at least ten times. CDR3 loop: CASSRPQGNSNQPQHF. CDR3 DNA, as far as it was read: TGTGCCAGCAGCAGGCCACAGGGAAATAGCAATCAGCCC. The rearrangement joins TRBV7-8 to TRBJ1-5; D is perhaps TRBD1 (6 bases). The observed sequence ends 3 residues before the CDR3 terminus, with the missing tail filled in from the germline J gene. Germline CDR1 and CDR2: SGHVS and FQNEAQ. This CDR3 has 16 residues. Between the trimmed V and J ends, which lost 5 bases and 0 bases, there was a span of 14 bases.

This clone was detected many times. The read finishes 3 residues shy of the CDR3 end, and the germline J gene is used to complete it. This chain connects TRBV5-6 to TRBJ2-3, with 9 positions matching TRBD2. The CDR3 runs 13 residues. V was clipped by 4 bases and J by 4 bases; unmatched bases: 1. The germline V gene encodes CDR1 SGHDT and CDR2 YYEEEE. The CDR3 protein is CASSPSGADTQYF. The sequenced part of the CDR3 DNA is TGTGCCAGCAGCCCTAGCGGGGCAGATACG.

This clone was observed at least ten times. CDR3 bases read: TGTGCCAGCAGCTTGAGGGTTAACTATGGC. As protein: CASSLRVNYG. The entire CDR3 reads CASSLRVNYGYTF. The chain couples TRBV5-6 to TRBJ1-2; D unresolved. The read halts 3 residues ahead of the CDR3 end, with the missing end drawn from the germline J gene. Deletions cut 1 base from V and 1 base from J, with 5 bases between. Germline values: CDR1 SGHDT, CDR2 YYEEEE. The CDR3 is 13 amino acids.

There are many counts of this clone. The observed sequence ends 3 residues before the CDR3 terminus, with the missing tail filled in from the germline J gene. This chain joins TRBV18 and TRBJ1-1; weak D call: TRBD1 (6 bases). The CDR3 runs 15 residues. Germline loops: CDR1 KGHSH, CDR2 LQKENI. The V end lost 2 bases, the J end lost 6 bases, and 16 bases lay between the germline ends. CDR3: CASSPKRGAVSEAFF. The covered CDR3 bases are TGTGCCAGCTCACCAAAGCGGGGGGCGGTCTCTGAA. The complete variable domain, with remaining parts taken from reference TRBV18 and TRBJ1-1, reads NAGVMQNPRHLVRRRGQEARLRCSPMKGHSHVYWYRQLPEEGLKFMVYLQKENIIDESGMPKERFSAEFPKEGPSILRIQQVVRGDSAAYFCASSPKRGAVSEAFFGQGTRLTVV.

A few counts support this clone. The read terminates 3 residues before the CDR3 end, so the remaining end is supplied by the germline J gene. The chain joins TRBV7-6 to TRBJ2-4; D remains ambiguous. From germline, CDR1 is SGHVS and CDR2 FNYEAQ. This CDR3 has 13 amino acids. The CDR3 sequence: CASSLNKVNGQYF. Incomplete CDR3 DNA: TGTGCCAGCAGTTTAAATAAGGTGAATGGT.

The table lists this clone with many counts. The read ends 3 residues early relative to the CDR3; the germline J gene fills the gap. This chain links TRBV12-3 or TRBV12-4 with TRBJ1-4, with D possibly being TRBD1 (6 bases). The CDR3 length is 14 residues. V was pared by 6 bases and J by 3 bases, with 11 bases between. This CDR3 is CASRQGSPNEKLFF. CDR3 DNA, as far as it was read: TGTGCCAGCAGGCAGGGGTCACCTAATGAAAAA.

This clone was picked up many times. The read ends 3 residues before the CDR3 terminus; that terminus is restored from the germline J gene. The chain links TRBV19 to TRBJ1-1, with unresolved D. Per the germline V gene, CDR1 is LNHDA and CDR2 is SQIVND (reference sequence). The V end lost 1 base, the J end lost 1 base, and 10 bases lay between the germline ends. The length of the CDR3 is 15 residues. The CDR3 reads CASSIAPQENTEAFF. Partial CDR3 DNA: TGTGCCAGTAGTATAGCCCCCCAGGAGAACACTGAA.

This clone was counted ten times or more. The read finishes 3 residues shy of the CDR3 end, and the germline J gene is used to complete it. The chain joins TRBV5-1 to TRBJ2-1; 15 bases align to TRBD2. This CDR3 has 18 residues. Germline CDR1 reads SGHRS; CDR2 reads YFSETQ. The ends lost 3 bases at V and 5 bases at J; junction bases unmatched: 9. The CDR3 here is CASSSGLAGGPIHNEQFF. The sequenced part of the CDR3 DNA is TGCGCCAGCAGCTCAGGACTAGCGGGAGGGCCAATTCACAATGAG.

The chain's CDR3 is CASSWEDSGSYGYTF. The CDR3 bases that were read are TGTGCCAGCTCATGGGAGGACTCGGGATCCTATGGC. J is TRBJ1-2 and V is TRBV18; D is uncertain. The read ends 3 residues before the CDR3 terminus; that terminus is restored from the germline J gene. In germline, CDR1 is KGHSH, CDR2 LQKENI. With 5 bases removed from V and 4 bases from J, the gap between germline ends came to 17 bases. The CDR3 covers 15 residues.

This clone was seen many times. The read falls 3 residues short of the CDR3 end, and the missing part is taken from the germline J gene. The V call is TRBV5-1, the J call TRBJ2-3; 9 bases fit TRBD2. Losses at the gene ends were 0 bases for V and 1 base for J; bases not matched to a gene: 3. The CDR3 runs 16 residues. CDR1 is SGHRS, CDR2 YFSETQ, per germline. The CDR3 DNA, read in part, is TGCGCCAGCAGCTTGGGGCGGGGGGGAGGCACAGATACG. It encodes CASSLGRGGGTDT. The complete CDR3 sequence is CASSLGRGGGTDTQYF.